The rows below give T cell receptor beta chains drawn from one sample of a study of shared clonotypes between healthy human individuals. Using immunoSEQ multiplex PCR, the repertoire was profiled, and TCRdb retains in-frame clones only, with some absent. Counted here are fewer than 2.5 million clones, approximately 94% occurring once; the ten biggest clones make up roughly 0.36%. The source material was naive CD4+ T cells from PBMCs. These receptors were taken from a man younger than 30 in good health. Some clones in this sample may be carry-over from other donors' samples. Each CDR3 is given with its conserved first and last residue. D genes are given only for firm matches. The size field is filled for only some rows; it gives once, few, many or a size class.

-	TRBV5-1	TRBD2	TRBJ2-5	CASSYGLAEETQYF	TGCGCCAGCAGCTACGGACTAGCGGAAGAGACCCAGTACTTC
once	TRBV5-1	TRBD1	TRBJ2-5	CASRQSGQGGVETQYF	TGCGCCAGCAGGCAGTCGGGACAGGGGGGCGTAGAGACCCAGTACTTC
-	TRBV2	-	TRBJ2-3	CASSVKGQPDTQYF	TGTGCCAGCAGTGTTAAGGGCCAGCCAGATACGCAGTATTTT
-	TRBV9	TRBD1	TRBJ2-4	CASSRGQGRNIQYF	TGTGCCAGCAGCCGGGGACAGGGGAGAAACATTCAGTACTTC
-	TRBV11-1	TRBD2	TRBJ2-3	CASSQGLAGDTQYF	TGTGCCAGCAGCCAAGGACTAGCGGGAGATACGCAGTATTTT
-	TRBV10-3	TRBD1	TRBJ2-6	CAISHRGSGANVLTF	TGTGCCATCAGCCACAGGGGGTCTGGGGCCAACGTCCTGACTTTC
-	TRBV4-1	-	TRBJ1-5	CASSQGQLSWAQHF	TGCGCCAGCAGCCAAGGACAGTTGAGTTGGGCCCAGCATTTT
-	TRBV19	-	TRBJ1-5	CASRLQGVSNQPQHF	TGTGCCAGTAGGTTACAGGGCGTTAGCAATCAGCCCCAGCATTTT
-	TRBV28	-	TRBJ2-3	CAIDSEDFSDTDTQYF	TGTGCCATCGACTCGGAAGACTTTAGCGACACAGATACGCAGTATTTT
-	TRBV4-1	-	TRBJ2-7	CASSPQEGLTYYEQYF	TGCGCCAGCAGCCCCCAGGAAGGACTCACATATTACGAGCAGTACTTC
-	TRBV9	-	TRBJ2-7	CASSVGSWSVEQYF	TGTGCCAGCAGCGTCGGAAGTTGGTCCGTCGAGCAGTACTTC
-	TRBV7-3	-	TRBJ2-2	CASSLTANTGELFF	TGTGCCAGCAGCTTAACAGCGAACACCGGGGAGCTGTTTTTT
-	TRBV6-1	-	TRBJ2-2	CASNYRVIGELFF	TGTGCCAGCAATTACAGGGTGATCGGGGAGCTGTTTTTT
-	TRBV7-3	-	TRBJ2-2	CASSQLLRGGELFF	TGTGCCAGCAGCCAGCTGCTCCGTGGTGGGGAGCTGTTTTTT
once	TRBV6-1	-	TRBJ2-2	CASSEFKQNTGELFF	TGTGCCAGCAGTGAATTTAAACAGAACACCGGGGAGCTGTTTTTT
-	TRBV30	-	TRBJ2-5	CAWSTLGPGWETQYF	TGTGCCTGGAGTACTCTGGGGCCGGGCTGGGAGACCCAGTACTTC
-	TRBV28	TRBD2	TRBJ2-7	CASSFGGRTSYEQYF	TGTGCCAGCAGTTTTGGCGGGAGGACCTCCTACGAGCAGTACTTC
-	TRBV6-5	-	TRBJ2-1	CASSSPSGSNEQFF	TGTGCCAGCAGCTCACCCTCTGGATCCAATGAGCAGTTCTTC
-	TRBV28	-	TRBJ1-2	CASSLGVHYGYTF	TGTGCCAGCAGTTTGGGGGTTCACTATGGCTACACCTTC
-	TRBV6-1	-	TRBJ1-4	CASNQNRGSNGLLFF	TGTGCCAGCAACCAAAATAGGGGAAGTAATGGATTACTGTTTTTT
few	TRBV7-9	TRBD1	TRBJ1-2	CASSQTGGIHYGYTF	TGTGCCAGCAGCCAGACAGGGGGCATTCACTATGGCTACACCTTC